The 21 T cell receptor beta chains presented below share a single source sample, sequenced in a study of STAT5B mutations in CD4+ large granular lymphocyte leukemia. Generated by immunoSEQ multiplex PCR, the TCRdb table keeps only in-frame clones and is missing some. Of 35,000 or so clones in the sample, roughly 65% were seen once. Sample: CD4+ T cells from blood buffy coats. These receptors were collected from a human donor in good health.

The CDR3 is CASGGTIKYEQYF. Written as DNA, the CDR3 is TGTGCCAGCGGGGGGACGATAAAATACGAGCAGTACTTC. The rearrangement uses TRBV2 and TRBJ2-7, with TRBD2 as a possible D gene (6 bases). V gave up 8 bases and J gave up 4 bases, with 15 bases separating them. Germline V lookup: CDR1 SNHLY, CDR2 FYNNEI. There are 13 residues in the CDR3.

This chain uses TRBV6-5 with TRBJ1-2, with TRBD1 identical over 8 bases. CDR3 size: 15 residues. J was trimmed by 0 bases and V by 4 bases; bases with no gene match: 4. Germline loops: CDR1 MNHEY, CDR2 SVGAGI. CDR3: CASSSTGGPNYGYTF. The CDR3 coding sequence is TGTGCCAGCAGTTCAACAGGGGGGCCTAACTATGGCTACACCTTC.

V usage is TRBV18 and J usage is TRBJ2-7, with 10 bases aligning to TRBD1. The junction had 8 bases not matched to a gene; V was cut back by 3 bases and J by 3 bases. Germline V lookup: CDR1 KGHSH, CDR2 LQKENI. The CDR3 spans 16 residues. CDR3 in DNA: TGTGCCAGCTCACCCCCGGGGACAGGGGTCCTCTACGAGCAGTACTTC. This gives the protein CASSPPGTGVLYEQYF. Variable domain in full (rest from reference TRBV18 and TRBJ2-7): NAGVMQNPRHLVRRRGQEARLRCSPMKGHSHVYWYRQLPEEGLKFMVYLQKENIIDESGMPKERFSAEFPKEGPSILRIQQVVRGDSAAYFCASSPPGTGVLYEQYFGPGTRLTVT.

The chain joins TRBV5-1 to TRBJ2-2, with a weak D call TRBD2 (6 bases). From germline, CDR1 is SGHRS and CDR2 YFSETQ. The V gene lost 1 base and the J gene lost 4 bases, with 11 bases spanning the gap. CDR3 length equals 15 residues. The CDR3 DNA is TGCGCCAGCAGCTTGAGTCAGGGAGGCACCGGGGAGCTGTTTTTT. Its translation: CASSLSQGGTGELFF.

The sample holds a few counts of this clone. A read error may account for a junction end that differs from germline. V gene TRBV7-7 combines with J gene TRBJ1-1; 7 nucleotides match TRBD1. Germline V gene data show CDR1 as SSHAT and CDR2 as FNYEAQ (reference sequence). The CDR3 runs to 13 residues. The CDR3: CASSRDRNTEAFF. The CDR3 DNA follows: TGTGCTAGCAGCCGGGACAGAAACACTGAAGCTTTCTTT. The full variable domain, in which reference TRBV7-7 and TRBJ1-1 provide the parts outside the CDR3, is GAGVSQSPRYKVTKRGQDVTLRCDPISSHATLYWYQQALGQGPEFLTYFNYEAQPDKSGLPSDRFSAERPEGSISTLTIQRTEQRDSAMYRCASSRDRNTEAFFGQGTRLTVV.

As DNA, the CDR3 is TGCGCCAGCAGCCCGGGTGGGGCGGAGACCCAGTACTTC. This gives the protein CASSPGGAETQYF. This sequence joins TRBV4-3 and TRBJ2-5; perhaps TRBD1 as D (5 bases). The V end lost 4 bases, the J end lost 5 bases, and 11 bases lay between the germline ends. Germline V gene data show CDR1 as LGHNA and CDR2 as YSLEER. The CDR3 runs 13 residues.

The chain couples TRBV5-1 to TRBJ1-5; 7 bases fit TRBD1. This CDR3 has 16 residues. The germline CDR1 and CDR2 sequences are SGHRS and YFSETQ. Germline trimming cut 4 bases from V and 2 bases from J; bases unmatched to any gene: 9. CDR3 loop: CASSTQGEVGNQPQHF. In DNA, the CDR3 is TGCGCCAGCAGCACGCAGGGGGAGGTCGGCAATCAGCCCCAGCATTTT.

The chain uses TRBV5-4 and TRBJ2-5; 11 bases line up with TRBD2. Germline loops: CDR1 SGHNT, CDR2 YYREEE (reference sequence). The CDR3 sequence is 14 residues long. V lost 1 base, J lost 6 bases, and 2 bases stayed unmatched. The CDR3 loop reads CASSLTSGGQTQYF. The CDR3 bases are TGTGCCAGCAGCTTGACTAGCGGGGGCCAGACCCAGTACTTC.

This clone was seen a handful of times. The chain is built from TRBV9 and TRBJ1-4, with TRBD1 matching over 8 bases. Germline V lookup: CDR1 SGDLS, CDR2 YYNGEE. This CDR3 region has 16 residues. Unmatched junction bases numbered 13, after V lost 4 bases and J lost 8 bases. CDR3 amino acids: CASSPLSGTGYEKLFF. CDR3 coding DNA: TGTGCCAGCAGCCCCCTCTCCGGGACAGGATACGAAAAACTGTTTTTT.

This sequence joins TRBV5-1 and TRBJ1-1, with TRBD1 identical over 7 bases. There are 15 residues in the CDR3. Germline V gene sequence: CDR1 SGHRS, CDR2 YFSETQ. V lost 4 bases, J lost 4 bases, and 10 bases stayed unmatched. CDR3 nucleotide sequence: TGCGCCAGCAGCCCCCCAGCCACAGGGGCCACTGAAGCTTTCTTT. As protein: CASSPPATGATEAFF.

The V call is TRBV19, the J call TRBJ2-2; weak D call: TRBD2 (6 bases). The CDR3 covers 14 residues. V shed 10 bases and J shed 5 bases, with 17 bases lying between them. The V gene's germline CDR1 is LNHDA and CDR2 SQIVND (reference sequence). In nucleotides, the CDR3 is TGTGCCACCAACGGAGGGCGACGGACCGGGGAGCTGTTTTTT. Translated: CATNGGRRTGELFF.

V and J are TRBV7-2 and TRBJ2-5; D gene ambiguous. The length of the CDR3 is 12 residues. V lost 4 bases and J 1 base, leaving 4 bases between the germline ends. Germline CDR1 and CDR2: SGHTA and FQGNSA. The chain's CDR3 is CASSYIQETQYF. CDR3 DNA: TGTGCCAGCAGCTATATCCAAGAGACCCAGTACTTC.

This rearrangement joins TRBV7-9 to TRBJ1-6, with D tentatively TRBD1 (5 bases). This CDR3 has 14 amino acids. Trimming took off 0 bases at V and 6 bases at J, with 6 bases between the two ends. Germline V gene sequence: CDR1 SEHNR, CDR2 FQNEAQ (reference sequence). DNA of the CDR3: TGTGCCAGCAGCTTAGCCAGGGTTAATTCACCCCTCCACTTT. This gives the protein CASSLARVNSPLHF.

The rearrangement uses TRBV19 and TRBJ2-3; maybe TRBD2 (7 bases). The CDR3 totals 14 residues. Trimming cost V 4 bases and J 13 bases, with 21 bases left between them. CDR1 and CDR2 from the germline V gene are LNHDA and SQIVND (reference sequence). DNA of the CDR3: TGTGCCAGTAGTACAACCCGCCGGGGGGCGGCCGAGTATTTT. Translated: CASSTTRRGAAEYF.

This clone has a handful of counts. This chain uses TRBV7-3 with TRBJ2-3; no firm D call. Germline values: CDR1 SGHTA, CDR2 FQGTGA. Trimming stripped 5 bases from V and 0 bases from J, with 9 bases between. The CDR3 sequence is 14 residues long. CDR3 amino acids: CASSATPSTDTQYF. In DNA form, the CDR3 reads TGTGCCAGCAGCGCGACCCCTAGCACAGATACGCAGTATTTT.

The chain is built from TRBV7-8 and TRBJ2-5; D unclear. V was clipped by 2 bases and J by 4 bases, with 5 bases between them. The germline gives CDR1 SGHVS, CDR2 FQNEAQ. The CDR3 is 12 residues long. In DNA, the CDR3 is TGTGCCAGCAGCTTACTGGGAGAGACCCAGTACTTC. Translating gives CASSLLGETQYF. Full variable domain (remainder filled in from reference TRBV7-8 and TRBJ2-5): GAGVSQSPRYKVAKRGQDVALRCDPISGHVSLFWYQQALGQGPEFLTYFQNEAQLDKSGLPSDRFFAERPEGSVSTLKIQRTQQEDSAVYLCASSLLGETQYFGPGTRLLVL.

This clone was seen once. The CDR3 nucleotides read TGCGCCAGCAGCTTTGCCGGACAGGGGGCTTACGAGCAGTACTTC. It is translated as CASSFAGQGAYEQYF. The chain has TRBV5-1 and TRBJ2-7; 11 nucleotides line up with TRBD1. The CDR3 totals 15 residues. Per the germline V gene, CDR1 is SGHRS and CDR2 is YFSETQ. V gave up 2 bases and J gave up 4 bases; unmatched junction bases: 5.

This chain uses TRBV7-2 with TRBJ2-7; no clear D. CDR3 length: 14 amino acids. Trimming stripped 1 base from V and 2 bases from J, with 9 bases between. The germline gives CDR1 SGHTA, CDR2 FQGNSA. The CDR3 loop reads CASSLGAGAYEQYF. CDR3 nucleotides: TGTGCCAGCAGCTTAGGCGCAGGCGCCTACGAGCAGTACTTC.

There are a few counts of this clone. The chain has TRBV6-1 and TRBJ1-1; unclear D gene. CDR1 is MNHNS and CDR2 is SASEGT in the germline V gene. Deletions cut 9 bases from V and 4 bases from J, with 9 bases between. This CDR3 region has 11 residues. CDR3 DNA sequence: TGTGCCAGTCGGTTGGCCACTGAAGCTTTCTTT. It codes for CASRLATEAFF.

This clone was seen only a few times. The CDR3 sequence is CASGAGGVSYGYTF. CDR3 in DNA: TGTGCCAGTGGGGCGGGGGGAGTATCCTATGGCTACACCTTC. The chain carries TRBV19 and TRBJ1-2; the D gene is possibly TRBD1 (5 bases). Trimming removed 8 bases at V and 4 bases at J, with 17 bases between. Germline CDR1 and CDR2: LNHDA and SQIVND (reference sequence). The CDR3 extends over 14 amino acids.

A few counts support this clone. The chain links TRBV5-1 to TRBJ1-4, with D tentatively TRBD1 (6 bases). The CDR3 spans 16 residues. Trimming removed 1 base from V and 5 bases from J, with 15 bases in between. Germline CDR1 SGHRS, CDR2 YFSETQ. The chain's CDR3 is CASSLWGGQGNEKLFF. CDR3 nucleotide sequence: TGCGCCAGCAGCTTGTGGGGGGGCCAGGGGAATGAAAAACTGTTTTTT.